This TCR beta chain was found in a study of blood T cell repertoires in COVID-19. Looking at the study overall: PBMCs, B-cell-depleted T cells, or T cells provided the cDNA or gDNA that made up the material.

The CDR3 has 15 residues. The germline gives CDR1 SEHNR, CDR2 FQNEAQ (reference sequence). J lost 8 bases, V lost 5 bases, and 12 bases had no gene match. Methods used by the authors: From reference gene primer amplification, estimates of nucleated cell counts were derived. The assay was immunoSEQ multiplex PCR, and TCRdb's table has in-frame clones only and misses some. V and J calls and clone size are as listed in that table; D and trimming were resolved from the DNA. This table has approximately 400,000 clones, around 88% appearing once. Material: peripheral blood. The V gene is TRBV7-9, the J gene TRBJ2-1, with TRBD2 identical over 7 bases. The receptor's source is a woman between 50 and 59 years old with COVID-19, enrolled during active disease. The CDR3 here is CASSNPGGSRDEQFF. The CDR3 DNA sequence: TGTGCCAGCAGCAATCCGGGAGGTAGCCGAGATGAGCAGTTCTTC.